These 30 T cell receptor beta chains originate from one sample sequenced in a study of CD4 T cells in relation to SARS-CoV-2 and coronaviruses (dated by TCRdb to the early 2020s). CD4+ T cells from unexposed donors were collected before the COVID-19 pandemic (2011-2018). The EasySep CD4+ T cell isolation kit was used to isolate CD4+ T cells once the cultures had run for more than 8 days. The receptor library was made with the immunoSEQ multiplex PCR assay. Entries here come from immuneACCESS through TCRdb and include only in-frame sequences with V and J called. Some clones fail to appear in such tables; in the studies checked, an unresolved V gene covers under half of the shortfall, and the cause of the remainder is unknown. The sample table contains fewer than 20,000 clones; only one count was recorded for about 74% of them. Over 25% of the sample lies in the top ten. These TCRs are of unknown antigen specificity.

The specimen sequenced was CD4+ T cells from PBMCs, cultured in vitro. Receptors were obtained from a human donor in good health.

This chain uses TRBV20-1 with TRBJ2-7; TRBD2 might be the D (6 bases). Germline V gives CDR1 DFQATT, CDR2 SNEGSKA (reference sequence). This CDR3 is built from 20 residues. V gave up 3 bases and J gave up 0 bases, with 30 bases separating them. CDR3 bases: TGCAGTGCTAGTCAGAGGGTGGGAGGTCGTCCGGACCAGAGCTCCTACGAGCAGTACTTC. Translation: CSASQRVGGRPDQSSYEQYF.

This clone is categorized as medium-sized. The chain carries TRBV29-1 and TRBJ1-1; D remains unclear. V was cut by 6 bases and J by 1 base, with 3 bases left in between. Germline CDR1 SQVTM, CDR2 ANQGSEA. The length of the CDR3 is 10 residues. CDR3 sequence: CSVRNTEAFF. Here the CDR3 DNA reads TGCAGCGTCAGGAACACTGAAGCTTTCTTT.

This clone counts as large. The chain couples TRBV30 to TRBJ1-2; a possible D gene is TRBD1 (5 bases). V shed 3 bases and J shed 7 bases, with 15 bases lying between them. This CDR3 contains 13 residues. CDR1 and CDR2 (germline): GTSNPN, SVGIG (reference sequence). The CDR3 bases are TGTGCCTGGAGCGAAAACGGGGCGGGTGGCTACACCTTC. Translated: CAWSENGAGGYTF.

The rearrangement joins TRBV24-1 to TRBJ2-5; 13 nucleotides agree with TRBD2. The CDR3 consists of 13 residues. Germline V CDR1 and CDR2: KGHDR, SFDVKD. Trimming took 11 bases from V and 3 from J; bases not matched to a gene: 2. The CDR3 bases are TGTGCCATCGGGACTAGCGGGGAAGAGACCCAGTACTTC. Translating it yields CAIGTSGEETQYF.

The V and J genes are TRBV11-3 and TRBJ2-3; TRBD1 aligns across 9 bases. CDR1 SGHNT and CDR2 YENEEA come from the germline V gene. The CDR3 is 15 amino acids. V was clipped by 5 bases and J by 2 bases; unmatched bases: 5. CDR3 amino acids: CASSPGTGNTDTQYF. DNA for the CDR3: TGTGCCAGCAGCCCCGGGACAGGGAACACAGATACGCAGTATTTT.

This clone is labeled medium-sized (0.01 to 0.1%). Other DNA sequences in this sample translate to the same CDR3. The chain has TRBV3-1 (or the pseudogene TRBV3-2) and TRBJ2-1, with D unresolved. Per the germline V gene, CDR1 is LGHDT and CDR2 is YNNKEL (reference sequence). Between the trimmed V and J ends, which lost 8 bases and 1 base, there was a span of 9 bases. The CDR3 loop spans 13 amino acids. The CDR3 DNA follows: TGTGCCAGCCGTGGATTGTCCTACAATGAGCAGTTCTTC. Protein sequence: CASRGLSYNEQFF.

The chain recombines TRBV29-1 with TRBJ1-5, with D hard to call. Germline V gene data show CDR1 as SQVTM and CDR2 as ANQGSEA. The CDR3 covers 15 residues. V was trimmed by 3 bases and J by 0 bases, leaving 12 bases between them. CDR3 sequence reads: CSVDGQKYSNQPQHF. DNA of the CDR3: TGCAGCGTTGACGGGCAGAAATATAGCAATCAGCCCCAGCATTTT.

This clone was observed once. The J gene is TRBJ2-7, the V gene TRBV5-1; TRBD1 matches at 11 bases. This CDR3 spans 16 amino acids. J gave up 3 bases and V 4 bases, and 9 bases lay outside the gene matches. Germline V gene lookup returns CDR1 SGHRS and CDR2 YFSETQ. CDR3 sequence: CASSRELGTGGYEQYF. DNA for the CDR3: TGCGCCAGCAGCCGGGAGTTAGGGACAGGGGGCTACGAGCAGTACTTC.

This clone was counted only a few times. The chain uses TRBV5-1 and TRBJ2-6; D is uncertain. V shed 2 bases and J shed 1 base, with 13 bases lying between them. Germline lookup yields CDR1 SGHRS and CDR2 YFSETQ. The CDR3 extends over 17 amino acids. CDR3 DNA: TGCGCCAGCAGCTTAGGTCTGCGTCCTTCTGGGGCCAACGTCCTGACTTTC. This gives the protein CASSLGLRPSGANVLTF.

The CDR3, as DNA: TGTGCCAGCACCGGAATCGAGGGGAGCTATGGCTACACCTTC. Translated: CASTGIEGSYGYTF. V gene TRBV7-3 combines with J gene TRBJ1-2; possibly TRBD1 for D (5 bases). Between the trimmed V and J ends, which lost 7 bases and 4 bases, there was a span of 16 bases. CDR3 size: 14 residues. Germline V gene lookup returns CDR1 SGHTA and CDR2 FQGTGA.

The chain links TRBV24-1 to TRBJ1-1; possible D gene TRBD1, 5 bases. Trimming took off 9 bases at V and 5 bases at J, with 18 bases between the two ends. This CDR3 spans 14 amino acids. The V gene's germline CDR1 is KGHDR and CDR2 SFDVKD. The CDR3 protein is CATCPGTGGTEAFF. The CDR3 DNA reads TGTGCCACCTGCCCCGGGACGGGAGGGACTGAAGCTTTCTTT.

The chain couples TRBV18 to TRBJ2-7; D gene ambiguous. Trimming stripped 2 bases from V and 1 base from J, with 18 bases between. CDR1 is KGHSH, CDR2 LQKENI, per germline. The CDR3 runs to 17 residues. In DNA, the CDR3 is TGTGCCAGCTCACCAACGAAAGTGGGGAAACTTTCCTACGAGCAGTACTTC. Its translation: CASSPTKVGKLSYEQYF.

This clone has more than one count but fewer than ten. V gene TRBV5-4 combines with J gene TRBJ2-1, with D perhaps TRBD2 (6 bases). The CDR3 covers 15 residues. CDR1 and CDR2 from the germline V gene are SGHNT and YYREEE (reference sequence). Trimming removed 4 bases from V and 4 bases from J, with 15 bases in between. CDR3 in amino acids: CASSPERRGYNEQFF. The CDR3 coding sequence is TGTGCCAGCAGCCCGGAGCGGAGGGGATACAATGAGCAGTTCTTC.

This clone appeared a single time. The chain recombines TRBV28 with TRBJ1-2; D not resolved. The germline CDR1 and CDR2 sequences are MDHEN and SYDVKM. V lost 5 bases, J lost 8 bases, and 18 bases lay in between. CDR3 length: 14 residues. In nucleotides, the CDR3 is TGTGCCAGCAGTCATGAGGAGTTCCCTGACGGCTACACCTTC. Encoded protein: CASSHEEFPDGYTF.

The V call is TRBV6-1, the J call TRBJ1-3; D gene uncertain. This CDR3 contains 15 residues. Trimming shortened V by 0 bases and J by 0 bases, and 6 bases separated the two germline ends. Germline CDR1 and CDR2: MNHNS and SASEGT. The CDR3 is CASSEAEPSGNTIYF. The CDR3 DNA is TGTGCCAGCAGTGAAGCAGAACCCTCTGGAAACACCATATATTTT.

This chain connects TRBV19 to TRBJ2-3; 8 positions match TRBD1. Per germline, CDR1 LNHDA and CDR2 SQIVND (reference sequence). The CDR3 runs 17 residues. J gave up 1 base and V 7 bases, and 13 bases lay outside the gene matches. CDR3 residues: CASIAGTGVFGTDTQYF. As DNA, the CDR3 is TGTGCCAGTATTGCGGGGACAGGCGTATTTGGCACAGATACGCAGTATTTT.

The CDR3 coding sequence is TGTGCCAGCAGGGGGGGACTTTACAATGAGCAGTTCTTC. This codes for CASRGGLYNEQFF. The chain joins TRBV2 to TRBJ2-1; tentative D call: TRBD2 (6 bases). The germline gives CDR1 SNHLY, CDR2 FYNNEI. The CDR3 length is 13 residues. The V end lost 6 bases, the J end lost 4 bases, and 10 bases lay between the germline ends.

This clone was seen a handful of times. This chain uses TRBV6-5 with TRBJ2-7; D possibly uses TRBD1 or TRBD2 (5 bases each). This CDR3 is built from 14 residues. Between the trimmed V and J ends, which lost 8 bases and 4 bases, there was a span of 18 bases. Germline-derived CDR1 and CDR2 are MNHEY and SVGAGI. The CDR3 here is CASFPRDGPYEQYF. The CDR3 DNA reads TGTGCCAGCTTCCCCCGGGACGGACCATACGAGCAGTACTTC.

The chain uses TRBV18 and TRBJ2-7; 8 bases are a match to TRBD1. Germline CDR1 is KGHSH and CDR2 is LQKENI. The CDR3 covers 15 residues. J gave up 5 bases and V 0 bases, and 6 bases lay outside the gene matches. CDR3 bases: TGTGCCAGCTCACCACCCGGACAGGGTGGCCACGAGCAGTACTTC. Its translation is CASSPPGQGGHEQYF. Supplemented by reference TRBV18 and TRBJ2-7, the full variable domain reads NAGVMQNPRHLVRRRGQEARLRCSPMKGHSHVYWYRQLPEEGLKFMVYLQKENIIDESGMPKERFSAEFPKEGPSILRIQQVVRGDSAAYFCASSPPGQGGHEQYFGPGTRLTVT.

This chain uses TRBV28 with TRBJ2-7, with D perhaps TRBD1 or TRBD2 (6 bases each). Between the trimmed V and J ends, which lost 3 bases and 0 bases, there was a span of 12 bases. The CDR3 contains 15 residues. Germline CDR1 is MDHEN and CDR2 is SYDVKM. The chain's CDR3 is CASSFGGQASYEQYF. CDR3 in DNA: TGTGCCAGCAGTTTCGGGGGACAAGCCTCCTACGAGCAGTACTTC.

The chain couples TRBV5-1 to TRBJ1-2, with D possibly being TRBD1 (5 bases). The germline V gene encodes CDR1 SGHRS and CDR2 YFSETQ. V was clipped by 0 bases and J by 5 bases, with 17 bases between them. The CDR3 sequence is 16 residues long. The CDR3: CASSLGDSGRGYGYTF. The CDR3 bases are TGCGCCAGCAGCTTGGGAGATTCGGGGCGCGGTTATGGCTACACCTTC.

CDR3: CASSLDSSSTDTQYF. The CDR3 DNA follows: TGCGCCAGCAGCTTGGACAGTTCTAGCACAGATACGCAGTATTTT. V usage is TRBV5-1 and J usage is TRBJ2-3; no clear D. Germline V gives CDR1 SGHRS, CDR2 YFSETQ. V shed 0 bases and J shed 0 bases, with 8 bases lying between them. This CDR3 spans 15 amino acids.

This clone was observed a few times. This chain links TRBV3-1 (or the pseudogene TRBV3-2) with TRBJ2-7; D is uncertain. Germline assignment: CDR1 LGHDT and CDR2 YNNKEL (reference sequence). There are 12 residues in the CDR3. V was clipped by 4 bases and J by 3 bases, with 7 bases between them. CDR3 loop: CASSLGNYEQYF. The CDR3 coding sequence is TGTGCCAGCAGCCTGGGTAACTACGAGCAGTACTTC.

The chain joins TRBV29-1 to TRBJ2-3; 12 bases are a match to TRBD2. CDR1 and CDR2 from the germline V gene are SQVTM and ANQGSEA. J gave up 1 base and V 4 bases, and 12 bases lay outside the gene matches. The CDR3 has 18 amino acids. The CDR3 loop is CSVGSLAGGDWGTDTQYF. As DNA, the CDR3 is TGCAGCGTTGGTAGTCTAGCGGGAGGGGATTGGGGCACAGATACGCAGTATTTT.

V is TRBV2 and J is TRBJ1-4, with D maybe TRBD1 (6 bases). The CDR3 runs to 13 residues. Germline V gene data show CDR1 as SNHLY and CDR2 as FYNNEI. Deletions cut 6 bases from V and 4 bases from J, with 9 bases between. The CDR3 coding sequence is TGTGCCAGCAGCCGGGGGCTTAATGAAAAACTGTTTTTT. The encoded protein is CASSRGLNEKLFF.

This chain links TRBV19 with TRBJ2-3; 7 bases line up with TRBD1. The CDR3 runs 14 residues. Losses at the gene ends were 7 bases for V and 6 bases for J; bases not matched to a gene: 10. Germline assignment: CDR1 LNHDA and CDR2 SQIVND (reference sequence). CDR3 residues: CASTPDPRGDTQYF. CDR3 coding DNA: TGTGCCAGTACTCCGGATCCCAGGGGGGATACGCAGTATTTT.

V gene TRBV10-3 combines with J gene TRBJ2-7; D may correspond to TRBD1 or TRBD2 (5 bases each). This CDR3 is built from 15 residues. Germline V CDR1 and CDR2: ENHRY, SYGVKD. V was trimmed by 0 bases and J by 2 bases, leaving 11 bases between them. DNA for the CDR3: TGTGCCATCAGTGAGTCTCGAGGGACGACCTACGAGCAGTACTTC. Encoded protein: CAISESRGTTYEQYF.

The rearrangement links TRBV11-3 to TRBJ1-3, with no clear D. Germline V gene lookup returns CDR1 SGHNT and CDR2 YENEEA. This CDR3 contains 15 residues. Trimming cost V 1 base and J 0 bases, with 7 bases left between them. CDR3 protein: CASSLGSTSGNTIYF. CDR3 DNA: TGTGCCAGCAGCTTAGGAAGCACCTCTGGAAACACCATATATTTT.

This clone was observed a few times. In DNA, the CDR3 is TGTGCCAGCTCATCAGGGGACAATCAGCCCCAGCATTTT. It is translated as CASSSGDNQPQHF. The chain combines TRBV18 with TRBJ1-5; TRBD1 might be the D (6 bases). CDR1 is KGHSH and CDR2 is LQKENI in the germline V gene. The germline V and J ends were trimmed by 5 bases and 3 bases, with 8 bases remaining between them. This CDR3 has 13 residues. Full variable domain (rest looked up from reference TRBV18 and TRBJ1-5): NAGVMQNPRHLVRRRGQEARLRCSPMKGHSHVYWYRQLPEEGLKFMVYLQKENIIDESGMPKERFSAEFPKEGPSILRIQQVVRGDSAAYFCASSSGDNQPQHFGDGTRLSIL.

V is TRBV2 and J is TRBJ2-2; D unclear. Trimming cost V 5 bases and J 7 bases, with 20 bases left between them. The CDR3 loop spans 16 amino acids. Germline CDR1 is SNHLY and CDR2 is FYNNEI. DNA for the CDR3: TGTGCCAGCAGTCTGGACCGCGGATTTTGGGGCGGGGAGCTGTTTTTT. Protein: CASSLDRGFWGGELFF.